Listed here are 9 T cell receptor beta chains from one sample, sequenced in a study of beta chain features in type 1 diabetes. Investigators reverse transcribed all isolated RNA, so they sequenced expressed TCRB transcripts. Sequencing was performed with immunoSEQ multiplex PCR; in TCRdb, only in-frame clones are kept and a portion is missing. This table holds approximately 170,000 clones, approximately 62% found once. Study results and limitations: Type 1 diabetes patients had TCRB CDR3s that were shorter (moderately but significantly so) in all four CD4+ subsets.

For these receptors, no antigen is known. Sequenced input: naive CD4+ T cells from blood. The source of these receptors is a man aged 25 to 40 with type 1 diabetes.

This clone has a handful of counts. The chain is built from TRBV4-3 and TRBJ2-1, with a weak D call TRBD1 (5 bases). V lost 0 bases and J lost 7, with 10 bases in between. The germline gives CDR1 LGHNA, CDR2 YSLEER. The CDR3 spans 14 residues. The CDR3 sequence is CASSQDQGRNEQFF. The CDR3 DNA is TGCGCCAGCAGCCAAGATCAGGGTCGGAATGAGCAGTTCTTC.

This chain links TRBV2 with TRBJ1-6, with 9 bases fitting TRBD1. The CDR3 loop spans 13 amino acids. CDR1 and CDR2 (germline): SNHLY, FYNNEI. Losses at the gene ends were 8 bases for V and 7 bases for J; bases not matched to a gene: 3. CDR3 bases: TGTGCCAGCTCACAGGGGGCGAATTCACCCCTCCACTTT. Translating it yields CASSQGANSPLHF. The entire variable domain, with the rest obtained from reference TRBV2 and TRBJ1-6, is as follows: EPEVTQTPSHQVTQMGQEVILRCVPISNHLYFYWYRQILGQKVEFLVSFYNNEISEKSEIFDDQFSVERPDGSNFTLKIRSTKLEDSAMYFCASSQGANSPLHFGNGTRLTVT.

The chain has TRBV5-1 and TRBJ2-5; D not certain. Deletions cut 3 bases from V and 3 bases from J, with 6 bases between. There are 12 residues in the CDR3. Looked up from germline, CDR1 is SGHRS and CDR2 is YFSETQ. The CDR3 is CASSYGKETQYF. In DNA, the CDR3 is TGCGCCAGCAGCTATGGAAAAGAGACCCAGTACTTC. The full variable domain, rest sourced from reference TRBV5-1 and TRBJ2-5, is KAGVTQTPRYLIKTRGQQVTLSCSPISGHRSVSWYQQTPGQGLQFLFEYFSETQRNKGNFPGRFSGRQFSNSRSEMNVSTLELGDSALYLCASSYGKETQYFGPGTRLLVL.

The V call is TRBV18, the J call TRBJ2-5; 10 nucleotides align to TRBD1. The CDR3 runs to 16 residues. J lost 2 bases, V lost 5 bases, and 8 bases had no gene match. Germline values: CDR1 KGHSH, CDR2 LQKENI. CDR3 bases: TGTGCCAGCTCAAAAACCGGGACAGGGGCGCAAGAGACCCAGTACTTC. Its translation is CASSKTGTGAQETQYF.

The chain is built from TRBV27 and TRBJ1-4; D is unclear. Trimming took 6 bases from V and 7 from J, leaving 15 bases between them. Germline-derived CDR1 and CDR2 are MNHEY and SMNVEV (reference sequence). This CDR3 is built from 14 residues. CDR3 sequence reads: CASRGTGWGEKLFF. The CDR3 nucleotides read TGTGCCAGCAGAGGTACGGGATGGGGTGAAAAACTGTTTTTT.

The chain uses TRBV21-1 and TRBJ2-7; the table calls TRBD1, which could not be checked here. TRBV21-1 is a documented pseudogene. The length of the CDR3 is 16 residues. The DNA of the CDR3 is TGTGCCAGCAGCAAAGCGTGCACAGGACCCAACTACGAGCAGTACTTC. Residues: CASSKACTGPNYEQYF.

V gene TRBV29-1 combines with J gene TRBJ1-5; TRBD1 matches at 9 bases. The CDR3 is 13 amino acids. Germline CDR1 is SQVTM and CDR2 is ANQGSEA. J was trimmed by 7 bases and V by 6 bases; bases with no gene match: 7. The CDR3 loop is CSVKGQGRQPQHF. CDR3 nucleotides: TGCAGCGTCAAAGGACAGGGGAGACAGCCCCAGCATTTT.

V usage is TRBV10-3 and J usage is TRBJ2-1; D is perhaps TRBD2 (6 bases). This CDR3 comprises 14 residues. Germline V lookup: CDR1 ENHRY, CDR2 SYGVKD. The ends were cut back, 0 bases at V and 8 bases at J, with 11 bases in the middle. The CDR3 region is CAISESKRGDEQFF. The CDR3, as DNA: TGTGCCATCAGTGAGTCGAAGCGCGGGGATGAGCAGTTCTTC.

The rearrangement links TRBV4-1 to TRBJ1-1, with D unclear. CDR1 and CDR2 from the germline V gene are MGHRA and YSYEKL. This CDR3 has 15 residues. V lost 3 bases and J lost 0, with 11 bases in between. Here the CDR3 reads CASSQGSTLNTEAFF. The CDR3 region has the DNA TGCGCCAGCAGCCAGGGGAGTACACTGAACACTGAAGCTTTCTTT.